The present entry profiles one TCR beta chain with its context. The table came from immunoSEQ multiplex PCR; TCRdb's copy has only in-frame clones and leaves some out. The sample has 300,000 to 350,000 clones; over 85% are singletons. This sample is part of a study of blood T cell repertoires in COVID-19. Study-wide background: Samples came from the United States, Italy and Spain, spanning acute and convalescent COVID-19.

V lost 1 base, J lost 4 bases, and 14 bases lay in between. The CDR3 loop spans 16 amino acids. The germline CDR1 and CDR2 sequences are MGHRA and YSYEKL. Grouping used clinical history reported by participants in a survey and questionnaire. The sequence came from a woman aged 25 to 39 who had recovered from COVID-19. The chain joins TRBV4-1 to TRBJ2-1, with D perhaps TRBD1 (6 bases). The sequenced sample consisted of PBMCs or T cells enriched from blood (not recorded which). DNA of the CDR3: TGCGCCAGCAGCCAAGTTGGGACACTTTTGTACAATGAGCAGTTCTTC. This encodes CASSQVGTLLYNEQFF.